This TCR beta chain was sequenced in a study of blood T cell repertoires in COVID-19. About the research overall: From T cells, B-cell-depleted T cells, or PBMCs came the material, which was cDNA or gDNA.

Germline values: CDR1 MNHNY, CDR2 SVGAGI (reference sequence). This CDR3 is 16 amino acids long. With V trimmed by 2 bases and J by 1 base, 5 bases remained unmatched. Sequencing used immunoSEQ multiplex PCR; TCRdb keeps in-frame clones, though not all of them. There are approximately 260,000 clones in the sample; around 78% occur only once, and 3.5% to 5.5% lies in the top ten. V gene TRBV6-6 combines with J gene TRBJ2-5; TRBD2 aligns across 9 bases. This receptor was taken from a man aged 55-75 years who had recovered from COVID-19. The sample comprised peripheral blood. The CDR3 region is CASSYGASGTQETQYF. CDR3 DNA: TGTGCCAGCAGTTACGGAGCTAGCGGGACCCAAGAGACCCAGTACTTC.